This paragraph reports one T cell receptor (beta chain). This clonotype has ten or more counts. Its antigen is still unknown. The input lacks base qualities; no much larger clone sits a single base away. This sample was included in a study of post-analysis software for immune sequencing data (dated by TCRdb to 2013 to 2016). Looking at the study overall: Relapsing-remitting, secondary progressive and progressive-relapsing multiple sclerosis were recorded as disease courses, and subtype annotation was lacking for some patients. Patient repertoires were compared against roughly 10 previously published healthy control repertoires from donors aged 6 to 25 years. A subset of samples was prepared in parallel using single-end sample barcoding, then pooled and co-amplified after Illumina adapter ligation. Broad study findings and their caveats: Patients showed significantly higher frequencies than controls for several TRBV segments, among them TRBV5-6, TRBV5-1 and TRBV20-1. When samples were clustered directly using the F measure, samples prepared in the same batch co-clustered strongly, which prompted a batch-effect correction. Compared with controls, multiple sclerosis patients had significantly lower normalized Chao1 diversity, a finding suggesting substantial peripheral T-cell clonal expansion. The multiple sclerosis patient group was slightly younger than the control group.

The method was PCR. Sequencing was carried out with an Illumina HiSeq 2500. To reduce PCR and sequencing biases, unique molecular identifiers were incorporated into the TCR beta cDNA libraries. Every 1 to 10 million input T cells yielded approximately 500,000 cDNA molecules, meaning each molecule approximated one T cell. The patient libraries were prepared and sequenced with the same protocol used for the earlier healthy control dataset. Samples belonging to the same batch were prepared together, multiplexed and sequenced on a shared HiSeq lane. The authors' analysis ran thus. Raw barcoded reads were processed with MIGEC, discarding single-read molecular identifier groups before consensus assembly and CDR3 extraction. VDJtools was used for post-analysis of the clonotype tables, and diversity was normalized by down-sampling every dataset to the size of the smallest sample. Repertoire overlap clustering matched CDR3 amino acid but not nucleotide sequences to correct batch-related cross-sample contamination. TCRdb took the public reads, trimmed them with fastp at Q25, ran MiXCR for clone calling and kept in-frame beta chains. CDR3 protein sequences are deduplicated, and each keeps its most common genes and DNA. For this entry, the V and J calls and clone size follow TCRdb and not the study's own pipeline. This sample is represented by around 180,000 distinct CDR3 sequences; about 30% of them were singletons. The ten largest clones take up approximately 1.4% of the sample.

TCR beta repertoires were profiled from peripheral blood of more than ten young patients with multiple sclerosis to demonstrate the VDJtools post-analysis software. The patients with multiple sclerosis were children and adolescents between roughly 6 and 17 years of age. Sequences ENHRY (CDR1) and SYGVKD (CDR2) are obtained from the germline V gene. A distance of 6 bases separates the germline ends of V and J, which lose 4 bases and 5 bases respectively. Its CDR3 holds 12 amino acids, cysteine through phenylalanine. Left in the record is the CDR3 DNA by itself, 36 bases read in frame from the first base.

Sequenced sample: blood. The chain employs TRBV10-3 and TRBJ2-1, with TRBD2 as a weak D call on 5 bases. This receptor was identified in a girl between 5 and 17 years old with multiple sclerosis. The DNA sequence is as follows: TGTGCCATCAGTGGGGAGAACAATGAGCAGTTCTTC. It is translated as CAISGENNEQFF.